The 4 T cell receptor beta chains given below trace back to one sample, sequenced in a study of shared clonotypes between healthy human individuals. Generated by immunoSEQ multiplex PCR, the TCRdb table keeps only in-frame clones and is missing some. Of some 2,000,000 clones in the sample, around 95% are singletons; the top ten hold 0.1% to 0.15%. The sequencing sample was made of naive CD4+ T cells sorted from blood. Subset meaning: CD45RA+ positively selected. The receptors here all came from a man aged 18 to 29 in good health.

The chain employs TRBV28 and TRBJ1-4; 9 nucleotides agree with TRBD1. Germline V gene data show CDR1 as MDHEN and CDR2 as SYDVKM. CDR3 length: 16 residues. Trimming removed 5 bases from V and 5 bases from J; junction bases left unmatched: 9. CDR3 amino acids: CASSPRGQGLNEKLFF. The CDR3 DNA reads TGTGCCAGCAGTCCCCGGGGACAGGGCCTCAATGAAAAACTGTTTTTT. The variable domain in full, completed from reference TRBV28 and TRBJ1-4, reads DVKVTQSSRYLVKRTGEKVFLECVQDMDHENMFWYRQDPGLGLRLIYFSYDVKMKEKGDIPEGYSVSREKKERFSLILESASTNQTSMYLCASSPRGQGLNEKLFFGSGTQLSVL.

The genes are TRBV15 and TRBJ1-2; D gene ambiguous. Germline CDR1 is LNHNV and CDR2 is YYDKDF (reference sequence). Trimming took off 0 bases at V and 4 bases at J, with 0 bases between the two ends. The CDR3 has 11 amino acids. CDR3 in amino acids: CATSRDYGYTF. CDR3 DNA sequence: TGTGCCACCAGCAGAGACTATGGCTACACCTTC.

The J gene is TRBJ2-5, the V gene TRBV11-2; D is perhaps TRBD1 or TRBD2 (5 bases each). Germline V gives CDR1 SGHAT, CDR2 FQNNGV. This CDR3 spans 13 amino acids. Trimming left V 7 bases short and J 7 bases short, with 16 bases between. In nucleotides, the CDR3 is TGTGCCAGCACCGGGACCGCTTTGGGGACCCAGTACTTC. Its protein is CASTGTALGTQYF.

CDR3 sequence reads: CASSLGSGTVHSSYNSPLHF. In nucleotides, the CDR3 is TGCGCCAGCAGCTTGGGGTCCGGGACAGTTCATTCCTCCTATAATTCACCCCTCCACTTT. This chain uses TRBV5-1 with TRBJ1-6, with 7 positions matching TRBD1. Germline V gene sequence: CDR1 SGHRS, CDR2 YFSETQ. The ends lost 0 bases at V and 0 bases at J; junction bases unmatched: 12. The CDR3 covers 20 residues.